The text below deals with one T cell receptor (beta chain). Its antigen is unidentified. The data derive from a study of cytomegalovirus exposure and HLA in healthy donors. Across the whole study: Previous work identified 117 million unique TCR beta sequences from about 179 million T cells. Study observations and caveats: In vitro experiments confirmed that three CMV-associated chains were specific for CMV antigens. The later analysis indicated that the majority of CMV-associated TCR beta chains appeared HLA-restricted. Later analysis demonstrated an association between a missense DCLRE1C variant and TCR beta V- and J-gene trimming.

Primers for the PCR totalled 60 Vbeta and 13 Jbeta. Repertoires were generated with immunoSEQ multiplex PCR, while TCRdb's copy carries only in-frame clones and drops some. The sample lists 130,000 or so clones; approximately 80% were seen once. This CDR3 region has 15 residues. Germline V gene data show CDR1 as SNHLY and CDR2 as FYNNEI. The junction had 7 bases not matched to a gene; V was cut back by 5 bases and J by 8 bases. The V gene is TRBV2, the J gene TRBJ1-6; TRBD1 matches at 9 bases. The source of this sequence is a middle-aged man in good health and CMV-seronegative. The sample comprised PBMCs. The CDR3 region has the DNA TGTGCCAGCAGTTACAGGGGGCGTTCGGATTCACCCCTCCACTTT. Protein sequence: CASSYRGRSDSPLHF.